The 21 T cell receptor beta chains below were found in one sample sequenced in a study of vaccination effects on CD4 cells after COVID-19. Antigen-specific CD4+ T cells expanded by the ViraFEST assay with viral peptide pools were then sequenced. CD4+ T cell isolation took place after approximately ten days of culture. Vaccine recipients, nucleocapsid antibody negative, had no prior SARS-CoV-2 infection. The repertoire was sequenced with immunoSEQ multiplex PCR; TCRdb's copy has only in-frame clones and lacks some. Among 20,000 to 30,000 clones listed, approximately 64% were seen once. These receptors' targets are unknown. The sequenced sample was CD4+ T cells from PBMCs cultured with HCoV-OC43 spike peptides, obtained before COVID-19 vaccination. The sample's subset: HCoV-OC43 spike overlapping peptide pool stimulation. The source is a human donor who received a COVID-19 vaccine.

V and J are TRBV6-5 and TRBJ2-1; the D is unclear. The CDR3 totals 15 residues. Trimming removed 4 bases at V and 0 bases at J, with 10 bases between. Per germline, CDR1 MNHEY and CDR2 SVGAGI. The CDR3 protein is CASSSPSSSYNEQFF. The CDR3 bases are TGTGCCAGCAGTTCCCCCAGTAGCTCCTACAATGAGCAGTTCTTC.

This chain uses TRBV6-4 with TRBJ2-1; D possibly matches TRBD1 or TRBD2 (6 bases each). The CDR3 extends over 13 amino acids. Germline CDR1 and CDR2: MRHNA and SNTAGT. V gave up 4 bases and J gave up 8 bases, with 12 bases separating them. The CDR3 protein is CASSGEGGYEQFF. The CDR3 bases are TGTGCCAGCAGTGGCGAGGGGGGCTATGAGCAGTTCTTC.

The CDR3 sequence is CASSEIGKDTGELFF. CDR3 DNA sequence: TGTGCCAGCAGTGAAATTGGCAAGGACACCGGGGAGCTGTTTTTT. This rearrangement joins TRBV25-1 to TRBJ2-2; D gene uncertain. CDR3 length: 15 residues. V was cut by 2 bases and J by 3 bases, with 10 bases left in between. Per germline, CDR1 MGHDK and CDR2 SYGVNS.

The V gene is TRBV2, the J gene TRBJ1-4; D is undetermined. CDR1 is SNHLY and CDR2 is FYNNEI in the germline V gene. The CDR3 contains 14 residues. V was shortened by 7 bases and J by 5 bases, with 14 bases between the two germline ends. CDR3: CASTTSDINEKLFF. DNA for the CDR3: TGTGCCAGCACCACGAGTGACATAAATGAAAAACTGTTTTTT.

The rearrangement uses TRBV5-5 and TRBJ1-3; D remains unclear. Trimming took off 2 bases at V and 0 bases at J, with 12 bases between the two ends. The CDR3 sequence is 16 residues long. In germline, CDR1 is SGHKS, CDR2 YYEKEE (reference sequence). CDR3 nucleotide sequence: TGTGCCAGCAGCTTAGACCGGGGATTCTCTGGAAACACCATATATTTT. Protein sequence: CASSLDRGFSGNTIYF.

This clone was found once. V gene TRBV5-4 combines with J gene TRBJ2-1; TRBD2 aligns across 8 bases. CDR1 is SGHNT and CDR2 is YYREEE in the germline V gene (reference sequence). The CDR3 loop spans 13 amino acids. With V trimmed by 4 bases and J by 6 bases, 3 bases remained unmatched. In DNA form, the CDR3 reads TGTGCCAGCAGCCCCGGGACTAGCAATGAGCAGTTCTTC. It specifies CASSPGTSNEQFF.

This sequence joins TRBV6-4 and TRBJ1-2, with D hard to call. This CDR3 is built from 13 residues. Germline V gene lookup returns CDR1 MRHNA and CDR2 SNTAGT. V lost 0 bases and J 5 bases, leaving 7 bases between the germline ends. CDR3 in amino acids: CASSDSSRYGYTF. CDR3 nucleotides: TGTGCCAGCAGTGACTCGTCCCGGTATGGCTACACCTTC.

The J gene is TRBJ2-3, the V gene TRBV5-1, with 9 bases matching TRBD2. There are 16 residues in the CDR3. Looked up from germline, CDR1 is SGHRS and CDR2 is YFSETQ. Trimming removed 6 bases from V and 5 bases from J; junction bases left unmatched: 13. CDR3 loop: CASTGSGSSWEDTQYF. The DNA of the CDR3 is TGCGCCAGCACCGGTAGCGGGAGTAGCTGGGAAGATACGCAGTATTTT.

This clone appeared a few times. The chain recombines TRBV5-1 with TRBJ1-3, with D perhaps TRBD1 (6 bases). V was trimmed by 4 bases and J by 4 bases, leaving 15 bases between them. Germline V gives CDR1 SGHRS, CDR2 YFSETQ. The length of the CDR3 is 15 residues. The CDR3 region is CASSQTPGDGNTIYF. CDR3 nucleotides: TGCGCCAGCAGCCAAACCCCAGGGGACGGAAACACCATATATTTT.

The V call is TRBV13, the J call TRBJ2-2, with D possibly matching TRBD2 (6 bases). V lost 3 bases, J lost 4 bases, and 21 bases lay in between. Germline lookup yields CDR1 PRHDT and CDR2 FYEKMQ (reference sequence). The CDR3 consists of 18 residues. In nucleotides, the CDR3 is TGTGCCAGCAGCTTCTGGGACTCCACCAAGTGGGGCACCGGGGAGCTGTTTTTT. It encodes CASSFWDSTKWGTGELFF.

This rearrangement joins TRBV11-2 to TRBJ2-3; 12 bases agree with TRBD2. The CDR3 runs 17 residues. Germline loops: CDR1 SGHAT, CDR2 FQNNGV. Trimming took 7 bases from V and 4 from J; bases not matched to a gene: 12. CDR3 in amino acids: CASTARLAGGPSDTQYF. The DNA for the CDR3 is TGTGCCAGCACCGCCCGGCTAGCGGGGGGGCCGTCAGATACGCAGTATTTT.

V gene TRBV3-1 (or the pseudogene TRBV3-2) combines with J gene TRBJ1-1; D ambiguous. Germline assignment: CDR1 LGHDT and CDR2 YNNKEL (reference sequence). Trimming left V 4 bases short and J 6 bases short, with 9 bases between. The CDR3 sequence is 12 residues long. The CDR3, as DNA: TGTGCCAGCAGCCGTACTACAGCTGAAGCTTTCTTT. Residues: CASSRTTAEAFF.

The gene calls are TRBV19 and TRBJ1-5; 7 positions agree with TRBD1. The junction had 5 bases not matched to a gene; V was cut back by 5 bases and J by 7 bases. The CDR3 is 13 amino acids. The germline CDR1 and CDR2 sequences are LNHDA and SQIVND (reference sequence). CDR3 region: CASSADREQPQHF. The CDR3 DNA reads as TGTGCCAGTAGTGCAGACAGGGAACAGCCCCAGCATTTT.

This clone was recorded only once. This rearrangement joins TRBV7-2 to TRBJ1-4; 8 bases agree with TRBD1. The V segment lost 5 bases and the J segment 2 bases; nucleotides outside the gene matches: 7. CDR1 SGHTA and CDR2 FQGNSA come from the germline V gene. The CDR3 loop spans 16 amino acids. CDR3 in amino acids: CASSPRQGSTNEKLFF. The CDR3, as DNA: TGTGCCAGCAGCCCCCGACAGGGGTCCACTAATGAAAAACTGTTTTTT.

This clone was counted between two and nine times. The rearrangement joins TRBV7-8 to TRBJ2-1, with TRBD2 identical over 12 bases. J gave up 7 bases and V 3 bases, and 13 bases lay outside the gene matches. Germline CDR1 is SGHVS and CDR2 is FQNEAQ. CDR3 length: 18 amino acids. In DNA, the CDR3 is TGTGCCAGCAGCTTGGGGACTCTAGCGGGAGGGCCTCTGAATGAGCAGTTCTTC. Translating gives CASSLGTLAGGPLNEQFF.

V is TRBV11-1 and J is TRBJ2-5, with D possibly being TRBD1 or TRBD2 (5 bases each). The CDR3 spans 14 residues. Trimming pared 1 base from V and 5 bases from J, leaving 11 bases between. Germline V gene data show CDR1 as SGHAT and CDR2 as FQDESV (reference sequence). CDR3 DNA sequence: TGTGCCAGCAGCTTAGGTGGGGGAAGGGAGACCCAGTACTTC. Its protein product is CASSLGGGRETQYF.

V gene TRBV24-1 combines with J gene TRBJ2-3; 13 bases are a match to TRBD2. The germline V gene encodes CDR1 KGHDR and CDR2 SFDVKD. This CDR3 is 18 amino acids long. The junction had 9 bases not matched to a gene; V was cut back by 4 bases and J by 3 bases. CDR3 loop: CATSDPGLAGAGTDTQYF. The CDR3 DNA follows: TGTGCCACCAGTGACCCCGGACTAGCGGGAGCGGGTACAGATACGCAGTATTTT.

This chain joins TRBV9 and TRBJ2-4, with 7 bases matching TRBD1. The V gene end was trimmed by 4 bases and the J gene end by 8 bases; junction bases not matched to a gene: 9. The CDR3 is 14 residues long. Looked up from germline, CDR1 is SGDLS and CDR2 is YYNGEE. The CDR3 sequence is CASSLRTGFDIQYF. CDR3 DNA sequence: TGTGCCAGCAGCCTAAGGACAGGTTTTGACATTCAGTACTTC.

This sequence joins TRBV6-5 and TRBJ1-5; maybe TRBD1 (6 bases). Germline loops: CDR1 MNHEY, CDR2 SVGAGI. The CDR3 is made up of 15 amino acids. Trimming took off 6 bases at V and 4 bases at J, with 16 bases between the two ends. For the CDR3, the DNA is TGTGCCAGCAGGAATCGGGGGGCCGGGAATCAGCCCCAGCATTTT. Its translation: CASRNRGAGNQPQHF.

In its sample, this clone was seen a few times. The chain combines TRBV23-1 with TRBJ2-5, with D uncertain. TRBV23-1 is flagged as an ORF with uncertain function. The CDR3 extends over 15 amino acids. Between the trimmed V and J ends, which lost 4 bases and 3 bases, there was a span of 15 bases. The CDR3: CASSPPGPRKETQYF. CDR3 nucleotide sequence: TGCGCCAGCAGTCCTCCCGGGCCGAGGAAAGAGACCCAGTACTTC.

This clone was seen a few times. The gene calls are TRBV7-9 and TRBJ2-1, with 12 bases aligning to TRBD2. Germline lookup yields CDR1 SEHNR and CDR2 FQNEAQ (reference sequence). The CDR3 totals 15 residues. The J segment lost 9 bases and the V segment lost 3 bases, leaving 6 bases of the junction unmatched. The CDR3 reads CASSLASGRDGEQFF. Here the CDR3 DNA reads TGTGCCAGCAGCTTGGCTAGCGGGAGGGACGGTGAGCAGTTCTTC.